This TCR beta chain was identified in a study of tumor and adjacent non-tumor tissue in lung cancer. For the study at large: The patients, 9 to 11 men and 4 to 6 women, were roughly 31 to 80 with stage I to III disease.

The template was RNA from unsorted bulk tissue. Distant lung tissue was collected more than 3 cm away from the tumor edge. In regard to this clonotype: Its antigen is currently unknown.

CDR1 is SGHDT, CDR2 YYEEEE, per germline. This CDR3 comprises 14 residues. Trimming left V 7 bases short and J 3 bases short, with 14 bases between. Findings of the study overall: Significantly higher TCR diversity was found in tumor than normal lung.

Three rounds of nested PCR, following a modified ARM-PCR protocol, produced the TCRbeta library. TCRdb re-called the multiplex PCR reads with MiXCR, one entry per CDR3 protein. The table includes tens of thousands of distinct CDR3 sequences, approximately 60% detected once. Sequences were obtained from distant non-tumor lung tissue. The clonotype was recovered from a woman between 40 and 50 years old with non-small cell lung cancer. V and J are TRBV5-6 and TRBJ1-5; D unclear. CDR3 loop: CASSPWEDNQPQHF. CDR3 DNA: TGTGCCAGCTCCCCATGGGAGGACAATCAGCCCCAGCATTTT. Full variable domain (remainder filled in from reference TRBV5-6 and TRBJ1-5): DAGVTQSPTHLIKTRGQQVTLRCSPKSGHDTVSWYQQALGQGPQFIFQYYEEEERQRGNFPDRFSGHQFPNYSSELNVNALLLGDSALYLCASSPWEDNQPQHFGDGTRLSIL.